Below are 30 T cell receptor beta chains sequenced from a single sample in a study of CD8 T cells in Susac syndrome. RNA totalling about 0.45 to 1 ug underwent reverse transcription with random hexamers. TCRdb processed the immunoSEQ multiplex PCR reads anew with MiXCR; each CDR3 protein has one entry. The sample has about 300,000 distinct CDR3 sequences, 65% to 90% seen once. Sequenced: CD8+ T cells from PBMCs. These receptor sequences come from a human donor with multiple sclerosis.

The CDR3 protein is CSARDLLRGGTEAFF. CDR3 DNA sequence: TGCAGTGCTAGAGATCTTCTCCGGGGAGGCACTGAAGCTTTCTTT. V is TRBV20-1 and J is TRBJ1-1, with D unresolved. The V end lost 0 bases, the J end lost 4 bases, and 15 bases lay between the germline ends. The CDR3 totals 15 residues. Germline CDR1 reads DFQATT; CDR2 reads SNEGSKA (reference sequence).

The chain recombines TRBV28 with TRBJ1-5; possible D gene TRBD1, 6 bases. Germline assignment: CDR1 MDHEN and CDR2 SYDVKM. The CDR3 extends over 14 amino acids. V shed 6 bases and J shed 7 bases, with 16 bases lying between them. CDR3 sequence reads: CASSRGQGKQPQHF. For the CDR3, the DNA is TGTGCCAGCAGCCGAGGGCAGGGGAAACAGCCCCAGCATTTT.

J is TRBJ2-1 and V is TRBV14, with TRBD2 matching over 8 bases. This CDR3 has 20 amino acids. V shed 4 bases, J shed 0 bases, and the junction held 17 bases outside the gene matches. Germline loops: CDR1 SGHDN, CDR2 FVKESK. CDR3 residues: CASSPYPTSASPSSYNEQFF. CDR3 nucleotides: TGTGCCAGCAGCCCATACCCGACTAGCGCGTCCCCAAGCTCCTACAATGAGCAGTTCTTC.

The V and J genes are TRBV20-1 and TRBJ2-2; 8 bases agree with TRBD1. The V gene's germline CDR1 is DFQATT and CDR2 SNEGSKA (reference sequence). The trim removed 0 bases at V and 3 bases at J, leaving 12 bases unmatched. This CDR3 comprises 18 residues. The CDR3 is CSARDPGQGLADTGELFF. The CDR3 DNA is TGCAGTGCTAGAGACCCTGGACAGGGTTTAGCGGACACCGGGGAGCTGTTTTTT.

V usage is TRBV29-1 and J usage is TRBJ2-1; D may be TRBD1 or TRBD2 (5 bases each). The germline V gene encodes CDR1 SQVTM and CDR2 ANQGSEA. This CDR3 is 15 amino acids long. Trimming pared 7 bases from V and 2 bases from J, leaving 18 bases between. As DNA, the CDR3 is TGCAGCGCCTTGACCCCGGGGCTACCCTACAATGAGCAGTTCTTC. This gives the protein CSALTPGLPYNEQFF.

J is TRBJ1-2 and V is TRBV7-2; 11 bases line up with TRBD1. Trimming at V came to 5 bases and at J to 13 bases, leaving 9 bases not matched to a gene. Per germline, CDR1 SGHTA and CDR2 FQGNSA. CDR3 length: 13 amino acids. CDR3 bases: TGTGCCAGCAGCACTCCAGGACAGGGGGCGGGCACCTTC. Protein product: CASSTPGQGAGTF.

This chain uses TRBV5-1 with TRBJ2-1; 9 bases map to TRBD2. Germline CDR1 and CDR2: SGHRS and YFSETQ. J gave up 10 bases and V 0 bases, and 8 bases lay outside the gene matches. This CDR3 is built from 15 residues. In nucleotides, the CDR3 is TGCGCCAGCAGCTTGGCTGCGGGAGGGCCGTGGGAGCAGTTCTTC. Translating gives CASSLAAGGPWEQFF.

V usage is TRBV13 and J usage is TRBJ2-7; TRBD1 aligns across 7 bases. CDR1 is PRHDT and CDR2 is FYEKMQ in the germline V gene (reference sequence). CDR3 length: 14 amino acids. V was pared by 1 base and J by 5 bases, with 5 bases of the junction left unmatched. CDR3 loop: CASSLAGDSHEQYF. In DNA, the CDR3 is TGTGCCAGCAGCTTAGCCGGGGACAGCCACGAGCAGTACTTC.

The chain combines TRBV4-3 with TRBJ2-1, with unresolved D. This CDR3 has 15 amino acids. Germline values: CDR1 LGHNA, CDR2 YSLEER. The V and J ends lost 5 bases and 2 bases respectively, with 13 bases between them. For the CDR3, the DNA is TGCGCCAGCAGCTCAAGAAAAACTACCTACAATGAGCAGTTCTTC. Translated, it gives CASSSRKTTYNEQFF.

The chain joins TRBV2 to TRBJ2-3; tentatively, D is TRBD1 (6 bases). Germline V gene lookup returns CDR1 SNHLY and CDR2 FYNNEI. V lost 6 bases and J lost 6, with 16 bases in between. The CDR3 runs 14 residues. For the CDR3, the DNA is TGTGCCAGCAGATGGACAGTTCGAGGGGATACGCAGTATTTT. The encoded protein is CASRWTVRGDTQYF. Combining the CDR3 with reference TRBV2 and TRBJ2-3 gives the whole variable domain EPEVTQTPSHQVTQMGQEVILRCVPISNHLYFYWYRQILGQKVEFLVSFYNNEISEKSEIFDDQFSVERPDGSNFTLKIRSTKLEDSAMYFCASRWTVRGDTQYFGPGTRLTVL.

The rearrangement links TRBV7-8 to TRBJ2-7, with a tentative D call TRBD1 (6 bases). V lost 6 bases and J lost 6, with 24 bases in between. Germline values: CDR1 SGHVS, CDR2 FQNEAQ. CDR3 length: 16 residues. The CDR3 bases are TGTGCCAGCAGTCTTTTGACGACAGGCCCAGGGGCCGAGCAGTACTTC. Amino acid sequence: CASSLLTTGPGAEQYF. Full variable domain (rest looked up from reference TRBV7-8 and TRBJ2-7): GAGVSQSPRYKVAKRGQDVALRCDPISGHVSLFWYQQALGQGPEFLTYFQNEAQLDKSGLPSDRFFAERPEGSVSTLKIQRTQQEDSAVYLCASSLLTTGPGAEQYFGPGTRLTVT.

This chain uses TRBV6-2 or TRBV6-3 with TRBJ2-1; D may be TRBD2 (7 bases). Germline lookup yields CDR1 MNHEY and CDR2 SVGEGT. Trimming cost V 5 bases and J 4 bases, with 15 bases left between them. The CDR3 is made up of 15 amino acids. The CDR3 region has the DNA TGTGCCAGCAGTGAGCGGGACAAATATTACAATGAGCAGTTCTTC. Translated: CASSERDKYYNEQFF.

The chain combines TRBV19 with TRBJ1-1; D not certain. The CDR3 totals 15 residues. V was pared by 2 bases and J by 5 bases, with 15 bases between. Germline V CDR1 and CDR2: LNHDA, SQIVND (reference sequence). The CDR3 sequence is CASSIYGTPGTEAFF. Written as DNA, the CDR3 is TGTGCCAGTAGTATATACGGCACCCCGGGAACTGAAGCTTTCTTT.

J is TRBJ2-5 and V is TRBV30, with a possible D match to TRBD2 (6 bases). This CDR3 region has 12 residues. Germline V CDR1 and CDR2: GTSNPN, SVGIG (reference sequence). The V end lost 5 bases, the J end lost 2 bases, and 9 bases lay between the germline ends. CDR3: CAWGDLQETQYF. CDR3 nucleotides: TGTGCCTGGGGGGACTTGCAAGAGACCCAGTACTTC. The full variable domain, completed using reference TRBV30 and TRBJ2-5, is SQTIHQWPATLVQPVGSPLSLECTVEGTSNPNLYWYRQAAGRGLQLLFYSVGIGQISSEVPQNLSASRPQDRQFILSSKKLLLSDSGFYLCAWGDLQETQYFGPGTRLLVL.

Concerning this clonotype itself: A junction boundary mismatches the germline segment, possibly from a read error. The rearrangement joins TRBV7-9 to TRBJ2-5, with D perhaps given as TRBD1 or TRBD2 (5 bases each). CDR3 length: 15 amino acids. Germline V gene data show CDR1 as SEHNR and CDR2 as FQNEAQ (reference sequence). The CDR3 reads CTSSSGPTPRETQYF. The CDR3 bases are TGTACCAGCAGCTCGGGACCTACGCCTAGGGAGACCCAGTACTTC. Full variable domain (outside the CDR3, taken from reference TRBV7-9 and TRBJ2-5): DTGVSQNPRHKITKRGQNVTFRCDPISEHNRLYWYRQTLGQGPEFLTYFQNEAQLEKSRLLSDRFSAERPKGSFSTLEIQRTEQGDSAMYLCTSSSGPTPRETQYFGPGTRLLVL.

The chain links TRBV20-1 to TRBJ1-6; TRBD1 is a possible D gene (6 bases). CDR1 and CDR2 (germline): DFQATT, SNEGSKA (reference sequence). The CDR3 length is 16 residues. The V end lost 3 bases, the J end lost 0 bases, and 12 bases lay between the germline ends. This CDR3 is CSARRDTSSYNSPLHF. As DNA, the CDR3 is TGCAGTGCTAGGAGGGACACGAGCTCCTATAATTCACCCCTCCACTTT.

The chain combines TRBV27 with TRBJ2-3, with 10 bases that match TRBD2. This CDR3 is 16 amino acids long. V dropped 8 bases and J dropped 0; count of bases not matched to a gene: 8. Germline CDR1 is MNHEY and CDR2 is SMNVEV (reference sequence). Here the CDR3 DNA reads TGTGCCAGCGTACCGGGACTAGCGTCTAGCACAGATACGCAGTATTTT. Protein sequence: CASVPGLASSTDTQYF.

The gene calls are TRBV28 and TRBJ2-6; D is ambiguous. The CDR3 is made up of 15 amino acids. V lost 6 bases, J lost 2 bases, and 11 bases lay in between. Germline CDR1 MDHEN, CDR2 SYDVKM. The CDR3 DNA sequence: TGTGCCAGCAGCCCACCCTGGCCTGGGGCCAACGTCCTGACTTTC. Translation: CASSPPWPGANVLTF.

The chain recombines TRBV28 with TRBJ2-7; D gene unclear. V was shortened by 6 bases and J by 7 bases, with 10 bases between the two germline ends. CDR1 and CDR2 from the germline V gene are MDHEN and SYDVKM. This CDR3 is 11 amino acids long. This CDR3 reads CASSPALEQYF. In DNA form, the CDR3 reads TGTGCCAGCAGCCCCGCCCTGGAGCAGTACTTC.

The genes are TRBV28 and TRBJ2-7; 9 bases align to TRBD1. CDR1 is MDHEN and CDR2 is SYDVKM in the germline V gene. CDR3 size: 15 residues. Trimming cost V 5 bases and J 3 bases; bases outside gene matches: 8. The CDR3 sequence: CASSGTGTGIYEQYF. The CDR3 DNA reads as TGTGCCAGCAGTGGGACCGGGACAGGGATCTACGAGCAGTACTTC.

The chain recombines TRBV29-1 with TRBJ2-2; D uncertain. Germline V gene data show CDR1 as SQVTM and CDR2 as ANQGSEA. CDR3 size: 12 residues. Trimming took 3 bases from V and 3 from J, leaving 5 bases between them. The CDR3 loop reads CSVDWHTGELFF. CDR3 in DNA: TGCAGCGTTGATTGGCACACCGGGGAGCTGTTTTTT.

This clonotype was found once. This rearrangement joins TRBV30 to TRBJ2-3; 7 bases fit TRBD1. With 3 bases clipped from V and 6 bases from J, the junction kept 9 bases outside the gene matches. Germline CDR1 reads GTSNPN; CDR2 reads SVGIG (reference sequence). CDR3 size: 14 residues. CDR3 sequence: CAWRWGRGWDTQYF. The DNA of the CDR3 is TGTGCCTGGAGGTGGGGCAGGGGGTGGGATACGCAGTATTTT.

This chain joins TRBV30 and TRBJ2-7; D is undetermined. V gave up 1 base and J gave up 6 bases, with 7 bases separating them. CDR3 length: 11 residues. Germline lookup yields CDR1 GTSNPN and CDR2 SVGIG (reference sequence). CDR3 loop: CAWSAGLEQYF. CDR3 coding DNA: TGTGCCTGGAGTGCCGGGCTCGAGCAGTACTTC.

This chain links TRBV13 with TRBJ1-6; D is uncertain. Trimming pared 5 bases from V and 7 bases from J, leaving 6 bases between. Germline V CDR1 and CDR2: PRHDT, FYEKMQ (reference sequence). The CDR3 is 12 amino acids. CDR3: CASSPPNSPLHF. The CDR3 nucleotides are TGTGCCAGCAGCCCGCCGAATTCACCCCTCCACTTT.

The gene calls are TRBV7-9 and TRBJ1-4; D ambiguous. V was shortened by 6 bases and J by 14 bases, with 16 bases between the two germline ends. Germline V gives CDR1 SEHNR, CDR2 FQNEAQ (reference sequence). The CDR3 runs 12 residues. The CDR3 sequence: CASSPTRTTLFF. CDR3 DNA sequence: TGTGCCAGCAGTCCAACCCGGACGACGCTGTTTTTT.

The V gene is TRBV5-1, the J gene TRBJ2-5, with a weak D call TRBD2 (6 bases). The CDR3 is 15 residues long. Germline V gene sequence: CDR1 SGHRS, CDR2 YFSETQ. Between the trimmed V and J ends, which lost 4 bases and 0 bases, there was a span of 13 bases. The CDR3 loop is CASSPTSRDQETQYF. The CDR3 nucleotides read TGCGCCAGCAGCCCGACTAGTAGGGACCAAGAGACCCAGTACTTC.

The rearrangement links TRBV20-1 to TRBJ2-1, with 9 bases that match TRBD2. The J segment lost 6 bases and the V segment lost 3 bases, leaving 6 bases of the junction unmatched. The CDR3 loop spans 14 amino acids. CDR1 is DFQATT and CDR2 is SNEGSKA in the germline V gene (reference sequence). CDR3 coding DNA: TGCAGTGCTAGTGGGGCTAGCGGGGCCAATGAGCAGTTCTTC. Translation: CSASGASGANEQFF.

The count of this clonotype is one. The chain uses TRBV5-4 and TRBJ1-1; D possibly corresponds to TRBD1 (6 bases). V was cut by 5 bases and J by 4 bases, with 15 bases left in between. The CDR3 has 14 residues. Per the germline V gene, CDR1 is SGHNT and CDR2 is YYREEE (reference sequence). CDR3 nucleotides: TGTGCCAGCAGATTAACAGGGTCGGCCACTGAAGCTTTCTTT. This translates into CASRLTGSATEAFF.

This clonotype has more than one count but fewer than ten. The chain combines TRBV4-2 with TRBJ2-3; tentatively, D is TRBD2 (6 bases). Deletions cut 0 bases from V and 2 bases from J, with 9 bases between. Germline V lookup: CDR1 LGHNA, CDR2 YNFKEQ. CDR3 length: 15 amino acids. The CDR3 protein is CASSQDGRDTDTQYF. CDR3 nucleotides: TGTGCCAGCAGCCAAGATGGGCGGGACACAGATACGCAGTATTTT.

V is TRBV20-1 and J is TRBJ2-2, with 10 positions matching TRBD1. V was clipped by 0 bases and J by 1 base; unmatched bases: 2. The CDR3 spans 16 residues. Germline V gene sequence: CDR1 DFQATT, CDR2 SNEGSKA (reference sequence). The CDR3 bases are TGCAGTGCTAGAGATGGGACAGGGGTGAACACCGGGGAGCTGTTTTTT. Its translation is CSARDGTGVNTGELFF.